This TCR beta chain was retrieved from a study of cytomegalovirus exposure and HLA in healthy donors. Broader study findings: Available immune exposure information was restricted to CMV serostatus only. A later analysis found most CMV-associated TCR beta chains apparently HLA-restricted. Relative to the roughly 700-donor mean, N-insertions were reportedly fewer in an Asian-associated ancestry cluster in a later analysis.

In the PCR, 60 Vbeta and 13 Jbeta primers were used. Sequencing was performed with immunoSEQ multiplex PCR; in TCRdb, only in-frame clones are kept and a portion is missing. Altogether approximately 100,000 clones are present, around 83% being singletons, with the ten largest covering approximately 3.6%. To note about this clone: What it binds is unknown. A junction end diverges from the germline sequence, so it may reflect a read error.

Sequences were obtained from PBMCs. This sequence was found in a man aged 25-40 years in good health and CMV-seronegative.

CDR3: CAISESATGGNQPQHF. CDR3 sequence (DNA): TGTGCCATCAGTGAGTCGGCGACAGGGGGCAACCAGCCCCAGCATTTT. The rearrangement links TRBV10-3 to TRBJ1-5; 10 nucleotides match TRBD1. The CDR3 totals 16 residues. Per the germline V gene, CDR1 is ENHRY and CDR2 is SYGVKD.